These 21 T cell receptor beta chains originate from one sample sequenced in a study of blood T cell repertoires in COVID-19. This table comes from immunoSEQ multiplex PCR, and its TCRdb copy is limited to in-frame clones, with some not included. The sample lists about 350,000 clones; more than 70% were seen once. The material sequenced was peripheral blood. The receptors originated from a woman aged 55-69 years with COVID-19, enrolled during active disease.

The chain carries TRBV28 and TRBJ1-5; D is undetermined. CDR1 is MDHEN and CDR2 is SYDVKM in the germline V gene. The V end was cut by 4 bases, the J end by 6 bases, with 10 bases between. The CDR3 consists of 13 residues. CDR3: CASSSQVFQPQHF. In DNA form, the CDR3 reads TGTGCCAGCAGTTCGCAGGTTTTTCAGCCCCAGCATTTT.

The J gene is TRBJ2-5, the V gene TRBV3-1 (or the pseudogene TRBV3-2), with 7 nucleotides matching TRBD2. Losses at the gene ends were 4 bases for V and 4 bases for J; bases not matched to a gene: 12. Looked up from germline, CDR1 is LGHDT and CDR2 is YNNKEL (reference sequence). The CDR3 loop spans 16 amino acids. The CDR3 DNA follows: TGTGCCAGCAGCCGATTGGGCCTGGGCGGGGGAGAGACCCAGTACTTC. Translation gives CASSRLGLGGGETQYF.

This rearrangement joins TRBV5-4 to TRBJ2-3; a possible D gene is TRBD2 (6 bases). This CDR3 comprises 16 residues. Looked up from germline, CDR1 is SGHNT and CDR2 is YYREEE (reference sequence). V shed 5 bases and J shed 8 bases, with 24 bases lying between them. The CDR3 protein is CASRPRDSGDVATQYF. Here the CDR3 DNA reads TGTGCCAGCAGGCCTCGGGACTCCGGGGATGTTGCTACGCAGTATTTT.

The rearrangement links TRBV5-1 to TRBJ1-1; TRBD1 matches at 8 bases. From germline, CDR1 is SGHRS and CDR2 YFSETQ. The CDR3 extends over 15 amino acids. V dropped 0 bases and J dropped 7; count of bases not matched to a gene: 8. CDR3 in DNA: TGCGCCAGCAGCTTGGCTTCCGGGACAGGACATGAAGCTTTCTTT. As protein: CASSLASGTGHEAFF.

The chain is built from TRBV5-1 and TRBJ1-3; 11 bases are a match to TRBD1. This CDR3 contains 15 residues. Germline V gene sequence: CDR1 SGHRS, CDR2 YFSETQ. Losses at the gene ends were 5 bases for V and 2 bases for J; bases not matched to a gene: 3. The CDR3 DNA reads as TGCGCCAGCAGTCGGGACAGGGGGGCTGGAAACACCATATATTTT. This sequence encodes CASSRDRGAGNTIYF.

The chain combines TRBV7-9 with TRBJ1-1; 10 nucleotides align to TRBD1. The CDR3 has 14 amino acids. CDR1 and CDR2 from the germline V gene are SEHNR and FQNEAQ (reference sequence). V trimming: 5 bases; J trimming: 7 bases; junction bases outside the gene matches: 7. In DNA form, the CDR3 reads TGTGCCAGCAGCCTCGACAGGGGGCGAGATGAAGCTTTCTTT. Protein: CASSLDRGRDEAFF. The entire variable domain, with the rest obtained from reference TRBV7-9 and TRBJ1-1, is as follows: DTGVSQNPRHKITKRGQNVTFRCDPISEHNRLYWYRQTLGQGPEFLTYFQNEAQLEKSRLLSDRFSAERPKGSFSTLEIQRTEQGDSAMYLCASSLDRGRDEAFFGQGTRLTVV.

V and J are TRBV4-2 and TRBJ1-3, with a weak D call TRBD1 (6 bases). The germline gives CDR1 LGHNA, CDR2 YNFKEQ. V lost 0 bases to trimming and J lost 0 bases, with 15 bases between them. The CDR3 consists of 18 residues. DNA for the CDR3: TGTGCCAGCAGCCAAGATCCTCTTCGGACAGTCTCTGGAAACACCATATATTTT. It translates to CASSQDPLRTVSGNTIYF.

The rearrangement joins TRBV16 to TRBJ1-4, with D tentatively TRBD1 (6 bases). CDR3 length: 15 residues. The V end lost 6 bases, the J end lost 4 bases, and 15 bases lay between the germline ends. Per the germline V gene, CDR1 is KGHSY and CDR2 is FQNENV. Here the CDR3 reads CASRPGHPFNEKLFF. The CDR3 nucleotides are TGTGCCAGCAGACCGGGACACCCGTTTAATGAAAAACTGTTTTTT.

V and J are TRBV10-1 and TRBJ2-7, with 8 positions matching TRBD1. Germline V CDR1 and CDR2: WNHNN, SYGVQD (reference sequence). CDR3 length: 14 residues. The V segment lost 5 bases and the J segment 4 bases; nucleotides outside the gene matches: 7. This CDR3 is CASSPGQEGYEQYF. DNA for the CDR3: TGCGCCAGCAGTCCGGGACAGGAAGGTTACGAGCAGTACTTC.

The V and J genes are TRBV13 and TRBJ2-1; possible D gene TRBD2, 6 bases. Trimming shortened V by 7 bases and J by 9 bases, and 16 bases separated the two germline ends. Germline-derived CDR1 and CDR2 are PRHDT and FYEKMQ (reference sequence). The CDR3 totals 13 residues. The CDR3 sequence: CASTSGRWSEQFF. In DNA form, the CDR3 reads TGTGCCAGCACCTCAGGGAGGTGGTCTGAGCAGTTCTTC.

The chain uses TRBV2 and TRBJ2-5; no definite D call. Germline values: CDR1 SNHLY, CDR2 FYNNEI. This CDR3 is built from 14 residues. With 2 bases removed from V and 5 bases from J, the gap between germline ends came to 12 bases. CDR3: CASSEWASGETQYF. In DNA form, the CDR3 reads TGTGCCAGCAGTGAATGGGCGTCTGGGGAGACCCAGTACTTC.

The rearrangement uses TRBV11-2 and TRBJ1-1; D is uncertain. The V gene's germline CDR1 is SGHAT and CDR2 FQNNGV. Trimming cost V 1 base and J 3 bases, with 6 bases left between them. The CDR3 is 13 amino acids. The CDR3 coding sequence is TGTGCCAGCAGCTTAGTTCCCTACACTGAAGCTTTCTTT. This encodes CASSLVPYTEAFF. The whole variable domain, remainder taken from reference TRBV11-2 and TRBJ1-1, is EAGVAQSPRYKIIEKRQSVAFWCNPISGHATLYWYQQILGQGPKLLIQFQNNGVVDDSQLPKDRFSAERLKGVDSTLKIQPAKLEDSAVYLCASSLVPYTEAFFGQGTRLTVV.

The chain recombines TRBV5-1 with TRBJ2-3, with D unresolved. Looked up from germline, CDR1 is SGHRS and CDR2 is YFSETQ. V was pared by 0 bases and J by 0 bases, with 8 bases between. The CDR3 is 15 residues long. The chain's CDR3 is CASSLAGRSTDTQYF. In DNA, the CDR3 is TGCGCCAGCAGCTTGGCGGGTAGAAGCACAGATACGCAGTATTTT.

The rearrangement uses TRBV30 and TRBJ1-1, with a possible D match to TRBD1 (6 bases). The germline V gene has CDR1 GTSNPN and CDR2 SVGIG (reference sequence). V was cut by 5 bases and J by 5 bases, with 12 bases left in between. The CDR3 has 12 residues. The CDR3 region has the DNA TGTGCCTGGTTTGGGGGCGCAACTGAAGCTTTCTTT. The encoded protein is CAWFGGATEAFF.

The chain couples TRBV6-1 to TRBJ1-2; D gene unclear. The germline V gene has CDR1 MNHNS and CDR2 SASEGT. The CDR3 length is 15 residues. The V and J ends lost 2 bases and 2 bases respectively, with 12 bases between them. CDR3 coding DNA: TGTGCCAGCAGTGAAAGGGAGGGTCTCAACTATGGCTACACCTTC. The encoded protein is CASSEREGLNYGYTF.

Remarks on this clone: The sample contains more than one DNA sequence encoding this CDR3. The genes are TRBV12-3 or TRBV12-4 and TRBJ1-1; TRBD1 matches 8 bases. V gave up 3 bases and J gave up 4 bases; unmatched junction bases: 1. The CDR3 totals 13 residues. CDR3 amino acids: CASSFGQGTEAFF. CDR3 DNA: TGTGCCAGCAGTTTCGGACAGGGCACTGAAGCTTTCTTT.

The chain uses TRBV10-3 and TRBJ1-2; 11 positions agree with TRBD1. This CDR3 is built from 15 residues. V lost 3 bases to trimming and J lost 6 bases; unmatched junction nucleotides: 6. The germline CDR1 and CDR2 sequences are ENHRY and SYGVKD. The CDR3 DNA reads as TGTGCCATCAGTGACCCGGGACAGGGGGGAGATGGCTACACCTTC. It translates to CAISDPGQGGDGYTF.

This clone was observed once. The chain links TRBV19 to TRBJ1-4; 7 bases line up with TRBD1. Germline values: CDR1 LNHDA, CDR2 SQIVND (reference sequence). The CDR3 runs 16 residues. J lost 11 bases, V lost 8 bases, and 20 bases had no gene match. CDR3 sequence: CASRPIIQGDAGKLFF. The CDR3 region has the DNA TGTGCCAGTCGTCCGATCATCCAGGGGGACGCGGGGAAACTGTTTTTT.

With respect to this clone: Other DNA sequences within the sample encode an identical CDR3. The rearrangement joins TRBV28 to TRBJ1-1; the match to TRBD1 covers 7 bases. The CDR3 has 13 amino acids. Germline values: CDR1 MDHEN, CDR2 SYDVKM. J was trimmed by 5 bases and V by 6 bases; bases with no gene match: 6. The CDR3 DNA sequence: TGTGCCAGCAGCCGCGACAGGGTGACTGAAGCTTTCTTT. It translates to CASSRDRVTEAFF.

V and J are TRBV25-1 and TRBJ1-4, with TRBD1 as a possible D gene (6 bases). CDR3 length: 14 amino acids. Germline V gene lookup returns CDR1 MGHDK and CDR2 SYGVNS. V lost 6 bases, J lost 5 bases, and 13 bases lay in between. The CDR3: CASSQTGPNEKLFF. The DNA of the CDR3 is TGTGCCAGCAGCCAGACAGGCCCGAATGAAAAACTGTTTTTT.

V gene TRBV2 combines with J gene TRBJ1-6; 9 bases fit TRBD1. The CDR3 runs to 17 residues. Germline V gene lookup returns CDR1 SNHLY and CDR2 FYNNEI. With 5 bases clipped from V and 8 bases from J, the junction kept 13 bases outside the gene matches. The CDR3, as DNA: TGTGCCAGCAGTCGCCCCGATGAGGGACAGGGCTATTCACCCCTCCACTTT. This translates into CASSRPDEGQGYSPLHF.